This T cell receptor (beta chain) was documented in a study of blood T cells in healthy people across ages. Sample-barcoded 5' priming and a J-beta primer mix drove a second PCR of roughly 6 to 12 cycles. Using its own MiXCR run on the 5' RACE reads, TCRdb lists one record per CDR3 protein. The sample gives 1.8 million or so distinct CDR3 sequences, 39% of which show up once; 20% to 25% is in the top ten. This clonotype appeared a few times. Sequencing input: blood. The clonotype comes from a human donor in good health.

CDR3 residues: CATSRDRNGYTF. For the CDR3, the DNA is TGTGCCACCAGCAGAGATCGGAATGGCTACACCTTC. This chain uses TRBV15 with TRBJ1-2, with D unclear. CDR3 length: 12 amino acids. V was pared by 0 bases and J by 6 bases, with 5 bases between. Germline CDR1 and CDR2: LNHNV and YYDKDF (reference sequence).